One and the same sample provided the 21 T cell receptor beta chains below, sequenced in a study of glioma-infiltrating T cells after dendritic cell vaccination. Repertoires were generated with immunoSEQ multiplex PCR, while TCRdb's copy carries only in-frame clones and drops some. The sample holds over 90,000 clones, about 84% seen once. The sequences come from blood, collected before dendritic cell vaccination. The receptors derive from a human donor with glioblastoma.

The chain carries TRBV12-5 and TRBJ2-1; D gene unclear. Trimming took 4 bases from V and 8 from J, leaving 15 bases between them. Germline assignment: CDR1 LGHNT and CDR2 FRNRAP. The CDR3 is made up of 14 amino acids. Here the CDR3 reads CASGSRPLRDEQFF. The CDR3 nucleotides read TGTGCTAGTGGTTCTCGCCCCCTTCGGGATGAGCAGTTCTTC.

V gene TRBV9 combines with J gene TRBJ2-7, with 10 bases matching TRBD1. Germline assignment: CDR1 SGDLS and CDR2 YYNGEE. The CDR3 totals 14 residues. The trim removed 0 bases at V and 5 bases at J, leaving 2 bases unmatched. The CDR3 is CASSVGGTGDEQYF. The CDR3 bases are TGTGCCAGCAGCGTAGGGGGGACAGGGGACGAGCAGTACTTC.

The chain links TRBV7-2 to TRBJ2-1; 8 bases map to TRBD1. The CDR3 length is 17 residues. The V gene's germline CDR1 is SGHTA and CDR2 FQGNSA. With V trimmed by 5 bases and J by 3 bases, 12 bases remained unmatched. The CDR3 nucleotides read TGTGCCAGCAGCCGGGACAGGAGTATGTCGGGCTACAATGAGCAGTTCTTC. Its translation is CASSRDRSMSGYNEQFF.

The table lists this clone with a count of one. This chain connects TRBV11-1 to TRBJ1-1; 7 bases match TRBD1. Germline lookup yields CDR1 SGHAT and CDR2 FQDESV (reference sequence). The CDR3 is 15 amino acids. V shed 7 bases and J 4 bases; nucleotides not matched to a gene: 12. CDR3 amino acids: CASTLSRGRVTEAFF. The CDR3 DNA is TGTGCCAGCACCCTTAGTAGGGGGCGCGTCACTGAAGCTTTCTTT.

The chain carries TRBV5-1 and TRBJ2-1; D possibly corresponds to TRBD2 (6 bases). Germline loops: CDR1 SGHRS, CDR2 YFSETQ. V was shortened by 4 bases and J by 5 bases, with 13 bases between the two germline ends. The CDR3 runs to 14 residues. CDR3 sequence (DNA): TGCGCCAGCAGCCCTAGCGCAGGACACAATGAGCAGTTCTTC. Amino acid sequence: CASSPSAGHNEQFF. The entire variable domain, with the rest obtained from reference TRBV5-1 and TRBJ2-1, is as follows: KAGVTQTPRYLIKTRGQQVTLSCSPISGHRSVSWYQQTPGQGLQFLFEYFSETQRNKGNFPGRFSGRQFSNSRSEMNVSTLELGDSALYLCASSPSAGHNEQFFGPGTRLTVL.

J is TRBJ2-1 and V is TRBV7-9, with 12 bases fitting TRBD2. With V trimmed by 2 bases and J by 3 bases, 5 bases remained unmatched. Per germline, CDR1 SEHNR and CDR2 FQNEAQ (reference sequence). This CDR3 is built from 17 residues. CDR3 bases: TGTGCCAGCAGCTTACGGCGACTAGCGGGAGTCTACAATGAGCAGTTCTTC. This codes for CASSLRRLAGVYNEQFF.

The rearrangement links TRBV5-6 to TRBJ1-1, with no clear D. Trimming removed 0 bases from V and 8 bases from J, with 5 bases in between. Per germline, CDR1 SGHDT and CDR2 YYEEEE. The CDR3 sequence is 11 residues long. The CDR3 loop reads CASSLDLEAFF. CDR3 nucleotide sequence: TGTGCCAGCAGCTTGGATCTGGAAGCTTTCTTT.

V is TRBV5-1 and J is TRBJ2-3, with D unresolved. V gave up 2 bases and J gave up 4 bases, with 14 bases separating them. The germline gives CDR1 SGHRS, CDR2 YFSETQ. This CDR3 contains 15 residues. Here the CDR3 DNA reads TGCGCCAGCAGCTTCCTGCCGGTCTCGGCAGATACGCAGTATTTT. This gives the protein CASSFLPVSADTQYF. The full variable domain, rest sourced from reference TRBV5-1 and TRBJ2-3, is KAGVTQTPRYLIKTRGQQVTLSCSPISGHRSVSWYQQTPGQGLQFLFEYFSETQRNKGNFPGRFSGRQFSNSRSEMNVSTLELGDSALYLCASSFLPVSADTQYFGPGTRLTVL.

The chain joins TRBV7-2 to TRBJ2-2, with a tentative D call TRBD1 (6 bases). The CDR3 extends over 16 amino acids. Trimming took off 5 bases at V and 4 bases at J, with 17 bases between the two ends. From germline, CDR1 is SGHTA and CDR2 FQGNSA. The CDR3 DNA follows: TGTGCCAGCAGCCTAGAGACAGGTTTGGGCACCGGGGAGCTGTTTTTT. This codes for CASSLETGLGTGELFF.

The chain recombines TRBV5-1 with TRBJ2-5; 12 bases agree with TRBD2. V shed 1 base and J 5 bases; nucleotides not matched to a gene: 3. Germline assignment: CDR1 SGHRS and CDR2 YFSETQ. The CDR3 contains 15 residues. CDR3 nucleotide sequence: TGCGCCAGCAGCTTGTTAGGACTAGCGGGGGAGACCCAGTACTTC. It codes for CASSLLGLAGETQYF.

The J gene is TRBJ2-5, the V gene TRBV23-1; 13 positions match TRBD2. TRBV23-1 is marked as an open reading frame, function uncertain. The length of the CDR3 is 21 residues. After removal of 2 bases from V and 0 bases from J, the junction contained 15 bases not matched to a gene. CDR3 DNA: TGCGCCAGCAGTCAACACAATCCGGGACTAGCGGGACCCCTGTACCAAGAGACCCAGTACTTC. Its translation is CASSQHNPGLAGPLYQETQYF.

The chain has TRBV28 and TRBJ2-4; 7 bases align to TRBD1. The CDR3 spans 14 residues. The germline V gene encodes CDR1 MDHEN and CDR2 SYDVKM. Losses at the gene ends were 6 bases for V and 7 bases for J; bases not matched to a gene: 9. CDR3 amino acids: CASSLPTGTNIQYF. CDR3 nucleotides: TGTGCCAGCAGCCTTCCGACAGGGACCAACATTCAGTACTTC.

The chain is built from TRBV2 and TRBJ1-1; weak D call: TRBD1 (6 bases). The germline V and J ends were trimmed by 6 bases and 7 bases, with 15 bases remaining between them. The V gene's germline CDR1 is SNHLY and CDR2 FYNNEI. This CDR3 comprises 13 residues. The CDR3 sequence is CASSPEGGIEAFF. The CDR3 nucleotides read TGTGCCAGCAGCCCCGAGGGGGGGATTGAAGCTTTCTTT. The full variable domain, completed using reference TRBV2 and TRBJ1-1, is EPEVTQTPSHQVTQMGQEVILRCVPISNHLYFYWYRQILGQKVEFLVSFYNNEISEKSEIFDDQFSVERPDGSNFTLKIRSTKLEDSAMYFCASSPEGGIEAFFGQGTRLTVV.

The chain is built from TRBV20-1 and TRBJ1-3; 10 bases align to TRBD1. The CDR3 loop spans 11 amino acids. The germline V gene has CDR1 DFQATT and CDR2 SNEGSKA (reference sequence). The DNA of the CDR3 is TGCAGGGGGGACAGGGGTGACACCATATATTTT. Its translation: CRGDRGDTIYF.

The V gene is TRBV10-2, the J gene TRBJ1-2; maybe TRBD1 (5 bases). Trimming took off 6 bases at V and 4 bases at J, with 9 bases between the two ends. The length of the CDR3 is 12 residues. CDR1 and CDR2 from the germline V gene are WSHSY and SAAADI. As DNA, the CDR3 is TGCGCCAGCAGGGGGGGTGGCTATGGCTACACCTTC. This translates into CASRGGGYGYTF.

The V and J genes are TRBV15 and TRBJ2-7; TRBD2 matches at 8 bases. The length of the CDR3 is 17 residues. The junction had 7 bases not matched to a gene; V was cut back by 0 bases and J by 0 bases. Germline values: CDR1 LNHNV, CDR2 YYDKDF (reference sequence). CDR3 DNA sequence: TGTGCCACCAGCAGAGATCGGGGCGGGAGGACCTCCTACGAGCAGTACTTC. This codes for CATSRDRGGRTSYEQYF.

This clone was seen just once. The chain employs TRBV7-9 and TRBJ2-3; tentative D call: TRBD2 (6 bases). Germline V gene data show CDR1 as SEHNR and CDR2 as FQNEAQ (reference sequence). The V end was cut by 4 bases, the J end by 3 bases, with 8 bases between. This CDR3 spans 13 amino acids. CDR3 DNA sequence: TGTGCCAGCAGCTCCCTAGCGACAGATACGCAGTATTTT. Translating it yields CASSSLATDTQYF.

For the CDR3, the DNA is TGTGCCAGCAGTTACCCCAGGGATACCTACAATGAGCAGTTCTTC. As protein: CASSYPRDTYNEQFF. The gene calls are TRBV6-6 and TRBJ2-1, with D maybe TRBD1 (5 bases). Germline-derived CDR1 and CDR2 are MNHNY and SVGAGI (reference sequence). Trimming pared 2 bases from V and 2 bases from J, leaving 10 bases between. The CDR3 has 15 amino acids.

V and J are TRBV18 and TRBJ2-3, with 12 bases identical to TRBD2. The V gene end was trimmed by 4 bases and the J gene end by 5 bases; junction bases not matched to a gene: 4. Germline V gene lookup returns CDR1 KGHSH and CDR2 LQKENI. This CDR3 has 15 residues. CDR3 in DNA: TGTGCCAGCTCACGTGGACTAGCGGGGATAGATACGCAGTATTTT. Residues: CASSRGLAGIDTQYF.

V is TRBV2 and J is TRBJ2-7, with 10 positions matching TRBD2. The ends lost 5 bases at V and 1 base at J; junction bases unmatched: 8. The CDR3 contains 16 residues. The germline CDR1 and CDR2 sequences are SNHLY and FYNNEI. CDR3 nucleotides: TGTGCCAGCAGTCGTACTAGCGGGGCGTCTTCCTACGAGCAGTACTTC. This encodes CASSRTSGASSYEQYF. The variable domain in full, completed from reference TRBV2 and TRBJ2-7, reads EPEVTQTPSHQVTQMGQEVILRCVPISNHLYFYWYRQILGQKVEFLVSFYNNEISEKSEIFDDQFSVERPDGSNFTLKIRSTKLEDSAMYFCASSRTSGASSYEQYFGPGTRLTVT.

CDR3 in amino acids: CASSVGTGHRPVVEAFF. CDR3 sequence (DNA): TGTGCCAGCAGCGTGGGGACGGGACACCGGCCGGTGGTTGAAGCTTTCTTT. The V call is TRBV9, the J call TRBJ1-1, with D possibly TRBD1 on 6 matching bases. From germline, CDR1 is SGDLS and CDR2 YYNGEE. With 2 bases removed from V and 7 bases from J, the gap between germline ends came to 24 bases. The CDR3 runs to 17 residues.